The next 20 T cell receptor beta chains were all read from a single sample in a study of synovial regulatory T cells in juvenile arthritis. Assay: immunoSEQ multiplex PCR; the TCRdb copy retains only in-frame clones and omits some. This table holds approximately 6,400 clones. The sample comprised Treg cells from blood. The sample's subset: remaining (HLA-DR-negative) circulating blood Treg cells. The receptors shown here come from a donor younger than 30 with juvenile idiopathic arthritis.

This chain joins TRBV18 and TRBJ2-5. The germline gives CDR1 KGHSH, CDR2 LQKENI. The length of the CDR3 is 12 residues. The DNA sequence is not available. The CDR3 region is CASSPLQETQYF.

The V gene is TRBV20-1, the J gene TRBJ1-4. The germline V gene encodes CDR1 DFQATT and CDR2 SNEGSKA (reference sequence). The CDR3 contains 10 residues. DNA is not on record. Here the CDR3 reads CSARNEKLFF.

The chain combines TRBV28 with TRBJ1-1. The CDR3 sequence is 14 residues long. Only the protein is available. The germline V gene encodes CDR1 MDHEN and CDR2 SYDVKM. The CDR3 is CASSGGVRNTEAFF.

The V gene is TRBV9, the J gene TRBJ2-7; checking the TCRdb D call of TRBD2 is not possible without DNA. Germline V gene data show CDR1 as SGDLS and CDR2 as YYNGEE. CDR3 length equals 17 residues. The nucleotide record is missing. CDR3 region: CASSVAWSTSGINEQYF.

V gene TRBV9 combines with J gene TRBJ2-1; TCRdb's D call, TRBD2, is unchecked because there is no DNA. CDR3 length: 17 residues. The coding DNA is unavailable. Germline V gene sequence: CDR1 SGDLS, CDR2 YYNGEE. Here the CDR3 reads CASSAPLAGGPLYEQFF.

The V call is TRBV7-9, the J call TRBJ1-1. This CDR3 is built from 13 residues. No DNA is listed. CDR1 and CDR2 (germline): SEHNR, FQNEAQ (reference sequence). The CDR3 sequence: CASSLAENTEAFF.

This chain joins TRBV19 and TRBJ1-2. The germline gives CDR1 LNHDA, CDR2 SQIVND (reference sequence). The CDR3 has 17 amino acids. Only the protein is available. The CDR3 reads CARDIPRGSTIFYGYTF.

This chain uses TRBV2 with TRBJ2-2. The CDR3 length is 17 residues. No DNA is recorded. Looked up from germline, CDR1 is SNHLY and CDR2 is FYNNEI. This CDR3 reads CASSEAPDRRGTGELFF.

The J gene is TRBJ2-7, the V gene TRBV7-3; TCRdb returns TRBD1, unconfirmable since there is no DNA. The germline CDR1 and CDR2 sequences are SGHTA and FQGTGA. The CDR3 runs to 16 residues. This entry has no DNA. The CDR3 loop is CASSIRQGRGPYEQYF.

J is TRBJ2-5 and V is TRBV30; absent DNA, TCRdb's TRBD2 call cannot be checked. This CDR3 is 12 amino acids long. Nucleotide data are not available. Germline loops: CDR1 GTSNPN, CDR2 SVGIG (reference sequence). CDR3 loop: CAWSRGSETQYF.

V usage is TRBV6-4 and J usage is TRBJ1-5; checking the TCRdb D call of TRBD1 is not possible without DNA. The CDR3 consists of 14 residues. The DNA is unrecorded. The germline CDR1 and CDR2 sequences are MRHNA and SNTAGT. CDR3 sequence reads: CASSEVGGNQPQHF.

The V and J genes are TRBV18 and TRBJ2-7; TCRdb designates TRBD2, a call that cannot be tested without DNA. CDR1 and CDR2 from the germline V gene are KGHSH and LQKENI. This CDR3 is built from 14 residues. No coding sequence is recorded. The CDR3 loop reads CASSVRDYSYEQYF.

V is TRBV11-2 and J is TRBJ2-3; TCRdb's D call, TRBD2, is unchecked because there is no DNA. Germline CDR1 is SGHAT and CDR2 is FQNNGV. The CDR3 spans 15 residues. The record lacks a DNA sequence. CDR3 in amino acids: CATLRDLTSTDTQYF.

This clone ranks as medium-sized in terms of frequency. The genes are TRBV2 and TRBJ1-2; TCRdb's D gene call, TRBD1, goes unchecked for lack of DNA. Germline-derived CDR1 and CDR2 are SNHLY and FYNNEI. The CDR3 is made up of 13 amino acids. DNA is not on record. The CDR3: CASSYRVFYGYTF.

V gene TRBV15 combines with J gene TRBJ2-1. The CDR3 loop spans 12 amino acids. The coding DNA is unavailable. Germline loops: CDR1 LNHNV, CDR2 YYDKDF (reference sequence). This CDR3 is CATSRGSPEQFF. The full variable domain, with the rest looked up from reference TRBV15 and TRBJ2-1, is DAMVIQNPRYQVTQFGKPVTLSCSQTLNHNVMYWYQQKSSQAPKLLFHYYDKDFNNEADTPDNFQSRRPNTSFCFLDIRSPGLGDTAMYLCATSRGSPEQFFGPGTRLTVL.

V usage is TRBV7-2 and J usage is TRBJ2-1; TCRdb selects TRBD2, and the lack of DNA leaves this call unchecked. This CDR3 contains 12 residues. No DNA appears here. Germline CDR1 reads SGHTA; CDR2 reads FQGNSA. Here the CDR3 reads CASSWLVGEQFF.

The rearrangement links TRBV5-1 to TRBJ2-1; lacking DNA, the TRBD2 call made by TCRdb goes unchecked. The CDR3 contains 17 residues. This entry has no DNA. Germline-derived CDR1 and CDR2 are SGHRS and YFSETQ. The CDR3 protein is CASSWRLAGLAYNEQFF.

The chain couples TRBV5-6 to TRBJ1-3. Germline V CDR1 and CDR2: SGHDT, YYEEEE. This CDR3 is built from 17 residues. The protein alone is recorded here. CDR3 sequence: CASSRNTFLSSGNTIYF.

The chain uses TRBV7-2 and TRBJ1-1. The CDR3 contains 15 residues. Only the protein is on record. CDR1 SGHTA and CDR2 FQGNSA come from the germline V gene. CDR3: CASSLGGPGYTEAFF.

This rearrangement joins TRBV10-1 to TRBJ2-5; TCRdb's D call of TRBD2 is untestable without DNA. The length of the CDR3 is 17 residues. No DNA appears here. Germline assignment: CDR1 WNHNN and CDR2 SYGVQD (reference sequence). CDR3 amino acids: CASRGTSGSRVGETQYF.